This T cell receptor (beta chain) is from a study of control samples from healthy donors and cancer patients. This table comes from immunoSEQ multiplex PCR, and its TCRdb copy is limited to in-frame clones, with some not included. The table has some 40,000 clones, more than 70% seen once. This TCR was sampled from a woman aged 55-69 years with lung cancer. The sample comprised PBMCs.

The CDR3 loop is CASSFGTDSYEQYF. DNA for the CDR3: TGTGCCAGCTCCTTCGGGACCGATTCCTACGAGCAGTACTTC. The rearrangement links TRBV9 to TRBJ2-7; D is possibly TRBD1 or TRBD2 (5 bases each). CDR3 length: 14 amino acids. The ends were cut back, 7 bases at V and 1 base at J, with 15 bases in the middle. The germline V gene has CDR1 SGDLS and CDR2 YYNGEE.